A selection of T cell receptor beta chains follows, all from one sample in a study of T cells after posttransplantation cyclophosphamide. Assay: immunoSEQ multiplex PCR; the TCRdb copy retains only in-frame clones and omits some. The table shows around 9,900 clones, with roughly 89% occurring only once. Sequencing used memory CD4+ T cells sorted from PBMCs. These TCRs come from a woman aged 55-70 years in good health, CMV-negative, and a related stem cell transplant donor. CDR3s include the opening cysteine and the closing phenylalanine or tryptophan. Fields, in order: clone size, D gene, V gene, J gene, CDR3 protein, CDR3 DNA. A D gene is named only where the DNA matches it firmly. Size tells how often a clone was seen (once, few, many) or the class of an expanded clone, and some rows leave it out.

-	-	TRBV4-2	TRBJ1-5	CASSQDGQGNQPQHF	TGTGCCAGCAGCCAAGATGGCCAGGGGAATCAGCCCCAGCATTTT
-	TRBD1	TRBV19	TRBJ2-6	CASSIGDREANVLTF	TGTGCCAGTAGTATCGGGGACAGGGAGGCCAACGTCCTGACTTTC
-	TRBD1	TRBV7-2	TRBJ1-5	CASSRTGGGQPQHF	TGTGCCAGCAGCCGAACAGGGGGTGGTCAGCCCCAGCATTTT
-	-	TRBV6-1	TRBJ2-5	CASRTDQETQYF	TGTGCCAGCAGAACGGACCAAGAGACCCAGTACTTC
-	-	TRBV5-1	TRBJ1-2	CASSAQGSNYGYTF	TGCGCCAGCAGCGCCCAGGGGTCTAACTATGGCTACACCTTC
-	-	TRBV6-6	TRBJ1-6	CASSYVPAGLSPLHF	TGTGCCAGCAGTTACGTACCGGCAGGGCTTTCACCCCTCCACTTT
-	-	TRBV10-3	TRBJ1-2	CAAGDLPNYGYTF	TGTGCCGCGGGGGACTTACCCAACTATGGCTACACCTTC
few	TRBD1	TRBV2	TRBJ1-4	CASTYRGPRANEKLFF	TGTGCCAGCACCTACAGGGGGCCGCGAGCGAATGAAAAACTGTTTTTT
few	-	TRBV28	TRBJ2-5	CASSFRDSQETQYF	TGTGCCAGCAGTTTTCGGGACTCACAAGAGACCCAGTACTTC
-	-	TRBV11-2	TRBJ2-3	CASSATGIESDTQYF	TGTGCCAGCAGCGCCACCGGGATTGAGTCAGATACGCAGTATTTT
-	-	TRBV5-8	TRBJ1-4	CASSGWGSGEKLFF	TGTGCCAGCAGCGGATGGGGTTCGGGAGAAAAACTGTTTTTT
-	TRBD1	TRBV6-5	TRBJ2-7	CASGTPGQGRDEQYF	TGTGCCAGCGGAACCCCGGGACAGGGAAGGGACGAGCAGTACTTC
once	TRBD1	TRBV6-1	TRBJ1-5	CASEVSRGPAQPQHF	TGTGCCAGCGAAGTTAGCAGGGGGCCCGCTCAGCCCCAGCATTTT
-	-	TRBV2	TRBJ2-3	CASSSLPSGTDTQYF	TGTGCCAGCTCCTCTCTTCCTAGCGGCACAGATACGCAGTATTTT
-	-	TRBV27	TRBJ1-2	CASSLEGRREIGYTF	TGTGCCAGCAGCCTAGAAGGGAGAAGGGAAATTGGCTACACCTTC
once	-	TRBV5-5	TRBJ2-2	CASSLRDWTGELFF	TGTGCCAGCAGCCTACGGGACTGGACCGGGGAGCTGTTTTTT
-	-	TRBV11-3	TRBJ2-1	CASSLGRGMDEQFF	TGTGCCAGCAGCTTAGGTCGAGGAATGGATGAGCAGTTCTTC
-	-	TRBV29-1	TRBJ2-1	CSVAWLRGNEQFF	TGCAGCGTTGCTTGGTTGAGGGGGAATGAGCAGTTCTTC
-	-	TRBV14	TRBJ2-2	CASSQELATGELFF	TGTGCCAGCAGCCAAGAATTAGCGACCGGGGAGCTGTTTTTT
-	-	TRBV23-1	TRBJ2-2	CASSHGQGNTGELFF	TGCGCCAGCAGTCACGGCCAGGGAAACACCGGGGAGCTGTTTTTT
-	-	TRBV19	TRBJ1-2	CASSIAGSYGYTF	TGTGCCAGTAGTATAGCGGGGTCCTATGGCTACACCTTC
-	-	TRBV6-1	TRBJ1-6	CASSGLDNSPLHF	TGTGCCAGCAGTGGGCTCGATAATTCACCCCTCCACTTT
-	-	TRBV7-2	TRBJ2-3	CASSSRLGSTDTQYF	TGTGCCAGCAGCTCGCGACTAGGTAGCACAGATACGCAGTATTTT
-	-	TRBV25-1	TRBJ1-2	CASSEYWSGNYGYTF	TGTGCCAGCAGTGAATATTGGTCGGGGAACTATGGCTACACCTTC
-	TRBD2	TRBV6-1	TRBJ2-1	CASSLTSGGNEQFF	TGTGCCAGCAGCCTGACTAGCGGGGGTAATGAGCAGTTCTTC
-	TRBD2	TRBV18	TRBJ2-3	CASSGLASTDTQYF	TGTGCCAGCTCCGGACTAGCTAGCACAGATACGCAGTATTTT
-	TRBD2	TRBV11-3	TRBJ2-7	CASSLLAGAYEQYF	TGTGCCAGCAGCTTACTAGCGGGAGCCTACGAGCAGTACTTC
-	TRBD1	TRBV28	TRBJ2-7	CASSPGQGAPYEQYF	TGTGCCAGCAGTCCCGGACAGGGGGCTCCCTACGAGCAGTACTTC
once	TRBD1	TRBV11-3	TRBJ2-1	CASSPEQGIGEQFF	TGTGCCAGCAGCCCAGAACAGGGGATAGGCGAGCAGTTCTTC
-	TRBD1	TRBV29-1	TRBJ2-2	CSVDPGGANTGELFF	TGCAGCGTGGACCCAGGGGGTGCGAACACCGGGGAGCTGTTTTTT
-	TRBD2	TRBV27	TRBJ2-1	CASTNRRSGGGNEQFF	TGTGCCAGCACCAATAGGCGAAGTGGCGGGGGGAATGAGCAGTTCTTC
-	TRBD1	TRBV15	TRBJ1-6	CATSRAAGGESPLHF	TGTGCCACCAGCAGAGCGGCAGGGGGCGAGTCACCCCTCCACTTT
once	TRBD1	TRBV7-6	TRBJ2-3	CASSLGGGQGPTDTQYF	TGTGCCAGCAGCTTAGGAGGGGGACAGGGCCCCACAGATACGCAGTATTTT